One sample yielded the 30 T cell receptor beta chains listed below, sequenced in a study of regulatory T cells in long-lasting Graves disease. TCR beta libraries were built with iRepertoire HTBI primers and Arm-PCR of CDR3 regions. One entry per CDR3 protein results from TCRdb running MiXCR on the multiplex PCR reads. The sample shows more than 300,000 distinct CDR3 sequences, about 16% of them seen only once. The time point is: newly diagnosed GD, antithyroid drugs for less than 3 months. The TCR library used RNA extracted from PBMCs. The material was peripheral blood mononuclear cells (PBMCs), obtained at new diagnosis, from a patient treated with antithyroid drugs. The receptor source for this set is a female donor with Graves disease.

Many counts were recorded for this clonotype. Written as DNA, the CDR3 is TGTGCCAGCAGTTCGGGGGGCGCGGTGATCACTGAAGCTTTCTTT. Residues: CASSSGGAVITEAFF. The chain has TRBV27 and TRBJ1-1, with D possibly being TRBD1 (6 bases). Germline assignment: CDR1 MNHEY and CDR2 SMNVEV (reference sequence). CDR3 length equals 15 residues. V lost 4 bases, J lost 4 bases, and 16 bases lay in between.

The rearrangement links TRBV12-3 or TRBV12-4 to TRBJ2-6; D perhaps matches TRBD2 (7 bases). The CDR3 is made up of 17 amino acids. Between the trimmed V and J ends, which lost 6 bases and 4 bases, there was a span of 19 bases. The CDR3 sequence: CASSSRGGAEGANVLTF. CDR3 DNA: TGTGCCAGCAGCTCAAGGGGGGGGGCTGAAGGGGCCAACGTCCTGACTTTC.

This clonotype was detected many times. The V gene is TRBV20-1, the J gene TRBJ2-7; D tentatively reads TRBD1 or TRBD2 (6 bases each). V was clipped by 6 bases and J by 4 bases, with 16 bases between them. In germline, CDR1 is DFQATT, CDR2 SNEGSKA (reference sequence). The CDR3 is 13 residues long. This CDR3 reads CSAPTGGWYEQYF. CDR3 coding DNA: TGCAGTGCCCCGACCGGGGGCTGGTACGAGCAGTACTTC.

This clonotype was counted at least ten times. The chain links TRBV28 to TRBJ2-7; TRBD1 aligns across 8 bases. Losses at the gene ends were 6 bases for V and 12 bases for J; bases not matched to a gene: 7. Germline V CDR1 and CDR2: MDHEN, SYDVKM. CDR3 size: 11 residues. The CDR3 bases are TGTGCCAGCAGCTACGCCGGGACAGGGTACTTC. This codes for CASSYAGTGYF.

This clonotype was seen repeatedly, ten times or more. The J gene is TRBJ2-3, the V gene TRBV6-2 or TRBV6-3, with 7 bases fitting TRBD1. Per the germline V gene, CDR1 is MNHEY and CDR2 is SVGEGT. The CDR3 spans 17 residues. After removal of 0 bases from V and 1 base from J, the junction contained 7 bases not matched to a gene. CDR3: CASSYSRDSRRTDTQYF. The CDR3 nucleotides are TGTGCCAGCAGTTACTCGAGGGACAGTAGGCGCACAGATACGCAGTATTTT.

This clonotype was detected many times. The CDR3: CATEGGESYTDTQYF. The CDR3 region has the DNA TGTGCCACCGAAGGGGGCGAGAGTTACACAGATACGCAGTATTTT. The genes are TRBV28 and TRBJ2-3, with TRBD1 identical over 7 bases. Germline assignment: CDR1 MDHEN and CDR2 SYDVKM. This CDR3 contains 15 residues. Losses at the gene ends were 10 bases for V and 2 bases for J; bases not matched to a gene: 12.

There are many counts of this clonotype. The genes are TRBV28 and TRBJ2-1; D is possibly TRBD1 or TRBD2 (5 bases each). CDR1 MDHEN and CDR2 SYDVKM come from the germline V gene. The V end lost 6 bases, the J end lost 1 base, and 19 bases lay between the germline ends. The CDR3 runs to 17 residues. The CDR3 DNA sequence: TGTGCCAGCAGGAAAAACCGGGACCGAGGGTCCTACAATGAGCAGTTCTTC. Protein sequence: CASRKNRDRGSYNEQFF.

This clonotype occurred many times. The chain combines TRBV4-1 with TRBJ1-2; D gene ambiguous. The CDR3 is 13 residues long. Germline-derived CDR1 and CDR2 are MGHRA and YSYEKL. With 3 bases removed from V and 4 bases from J, the gap between germline ends came to 9 bases. The CDR3 bases are TGCGCCAGCAGCCACGAGACCAGCTATGGCTACACCTTC. This gives the protein CASSHETSYGYTF.

This clonotype has only a few counts. This chain links TRBV12-3 or TRBV12-4 with TRBJ1-2; D gene uncertain. V lost 6 bases and J 2 bases, leaving 22 bases between the germline ends. This CDR3 region has 17 residues. The CDR3 nucleotides are TGTGCCAGCAGCACACATCCCGGGCTACAGCGGAACTATGGCTACACCTTC. As protein: CASSTHPGLQRNYGYTF.

There are many counts of this clonotype. The V call is TRBV27, the J call TRBJ1-5, with 8 nucleotides matching TRBD1. The CDR3 is 14 amino acids. V was clipped by 6 bases and J by 4 bases; unmatched bases: 5. Germline CDR1 and CDR2: MNHEY and SMNVEV (reference sequence). The CDR3 DNA sequence: TGTGCCAGCAGCGGAGGACAGGGTAATCAGCCCCAGCATTTT. It specifies CASSGGQGNQPQHF.

The rearrangement uses TRBV10-3 and TRBJ1-5; 9 bases line up with TRBD1. This CDR3 region has 15 residues. The V and J ends lost 6 bases and 7 bases, in that order; junction bases with no gene match: 10. In germline, CDR1 is ENHRY, CDR2 SYGVKD. The CDR3 DNA reads TGTGCCATCAGCCCCGACAGGGGGTTAGGACAGCCCCAGCATTTT. Residues: CAISPDRGLGQPQHF.

The chain couples TRBV12-3 or TRBV12-4 to TRBJ2-1, with D maybe TRBD2 (6 bases). This CDR3 contains 12 residues. Trimming took 7 bases from V and 9 from J, leaving 13 bases between them. The DNA of the CDR3 is TGTGCCAGCACCCGGGGGATCGGTGAGCAGTTCTTC. Amino acid sequence: CASTRGIGEQFF.

This chain uses TRBV28 with TRBJ2-7; a weak D match, TRBD1 (6 bases). The CDR3 runs 15 residues. The V end was cut by 5 bases, the J end by 2 bases, with 16 bases between. The V gene's germline CDR1 is MDHEN and CDR2 SYDVKM. The CDR3 is CASSNRANKPYEQYF. CDR3 DNA: TGTGCCAGCAGTAACAGGGCCAATAAGCCCTACGAGCAGTACTTC. The full variable domain, completed using reference TRBV28 and TRBJ2-7, is DVKVTQSSRYLVKRTGEKVFLECVQDMDHENMFWYRQDPGLGLRLIYFSYDVKMKEKGDIPEGYSVSREKKERFSLILESASTNQTSMYLCASSNRANKPYEQYFGPGTRLTVT.

This clonotype occurred many times. The CDR3 loop is CASRRDRGNTEAFF. CDR3 DNA: TGTGCCAGCAGAAGGGACAGGGGGAACACTGAAGCTTTCTTT. This chain uses TRBV2 with TRBJ1-1, with TRBD1 matching over 10 bases. The CDR3 length is 14 residues. CDR1 is SNHLY and CDR2 is FYNNEI in the germline V gene. Trimming cost V 6 bases and J 1 base; bases outside gene matches: 2.

This clonotype has at least ten counts. The V gene is TRBV6-2 or TRBV6-3, the J gene TRBJ2-5, with D unresolved. The V end lost 5 bases, the J end lost 4 bases, and 11 bases lay between the germline ends. In germline, CDR1 is MNHEY, CDR2 SVGEGT. The CDR3 is made up of 13 amino acids. In DNA form, the CDR3 reads TGTGCCAGCAGTGACCGGATGGGAGAGACCCAGTACTTC. This encodes CASSDRMGETQYF.

This clonotype was observed many times. J is TRBJ2-1 and V is TRBV11-2; 8 positions agree with TRBD2. Germline V CDR1 and CDR2: SGHAT, FQNNGV. This CDR3 is 17 amino acids long. V was clipped by 6 bases and J by 6 bases; unmatched bases: 16. In DNA form, the CDR3 reads TGTGCCAGCAGAACCCCGGGAGCGGGAGTCAGGGGCAATGAGCAGTTCTTC. Protein: CASRTPGAGVRGNEQFF.

This clonotype was detected a few times. The CDR3 loop is CASSYQDGWTEAFF. CDR3 nucleotide sequence: TGTGCCAGCAGTTACCAGGACGGCTGGACTGAAGCTTTCTTT. The V and J genes are TRBV28 and TRBJ1-1; D is unclear. The V and J ends lost 4 bases and 5 bases respectively, with 14 bases between them. The germline V gene has CDR1 MDHEN and CDR2 SYDVKM. The CDR3 spans 14 residues. Combining the CDR3 with reference TRBV28 and TRBJ1-1 gives the whole variable domain DVKVTQSSRYLVKRTGEKVFLECVQDMDHENMFWYRQDPGLGLRLIYFSYDVKMKEKGDIPEGYSVSREKKERFSLILESASTNQTSMYLCASSYQDGWTEAFFGQGTRLTVV.

As to this clonotype: Germline and junction disagree at one end, which may indicate a read error. V gene TRBV7-8 combines with J gene TRBJ2-1; tentatively, D is TRBD1 or TRBD2 (5 bases each). This CDR3 comprises 9 residues. The V gene's germline CDR1 is SGHVS and CDR2 FQNEAQ. CDR3 region: CASSGGRIF. For the CDR3, the DNA is TGTGCCAGCAGCGGGGGTCGTATCTTC.

Ten or more counts support this clonotype. The rearrangement uses TRBV20-1 and TRBJ2-3, with D possibly matching TRBD1 (5 bases). The CDR3 sequence is 13 residues long. CDR1 DFQATT and CDR2 SNEGSKA come from the germline V gene (reference sequence). V lost 3 bases and J lost 3, with 10 bases in between. CDR3 sequence: CSASAGQTDTQYF. The CDR3, as DNA: TGCAGTGCTAGCGCAGGGCAAACAGATACGCAGTATTTT.

This clonotype showed up many times. The genes are TRBV4-1 and TRBJ2-3; 8 nucleotides match TRBD2. The CDR3 has 15 amino acids. CDR1 and CDR2 (germline): MGHRA, YSYEKL. After removal of 7 bases from V and 5 bases from J, the junction contained 11 bases not matched to a gene. In DNA form, the CDR3 reads TGCGCCAGCACCTCGGGAGGGCTAGCGGGAGATACGCAGTATTTT. It yields the protein CASTSGGLAGDTQYF.

This clonotype was counted a few times. The chain joins TRBV3-2 to TRBJ1-2; the table assigns TRBD1, which was not confirmed against the DNA. TRBV3-2 is a pseudogene locus. The CDR3 is 15 residues long. CDR3 in amino acids: CASSQETGIPYGYTF. The CDR3 DNA is TGTGCCAGCAGCCAAGAAACGGGAATCCCCTATGGCTACACCTTC.

The V gene is TRBV20-1, the J gene TRBJ2-3, with 8 bases fitting TRBD2. CDR1 and CDR2 (germline): DFQATT, SNEGSKA (reference sequence). J gave up 4 bases and V 6 bases, and 6 bases lay outside the gene matches. This CDR3 has 13 residues. CDR3 sequence reads: CSANSGTPDTQYF. The CDR3 DNA reads as TGCAGTGCGAATAGCGGGACCCCAGATACGCAGTATTTT.

In this sample, this clonotype turned up many times. The chain links TRBV5-5 to TRBJ1-6; D is unresolved. CDR1 SGHKS and CDR2 YYEKEE come from the germline V gene (reference sequence). V lost 0 bases and J lost 7, with 17 bases in between. CDR3 length equals 17 residues. This chain's CDR3 is CASSLEYRRPRNSPLHF. DNA of the CDR3: TGTGCCAGCAGCTTGGAATACCGCAGGCCTCGAAATTCACCCCTCCACTTT.

This chain joins TRBV7-9 and TRBJ2-1; maybe TRBD2 (6 bases). Germline CDR1 and CDR2: SEHNR and FQNEAQ (reference sequence). The CDR3 extends over 14 amino acids. Trimming stripped 3 bases from V and 7 bases from J, with 13 bases between. The DNA for the CDR3 is TGTGCCAGCAGCTTCCGGGACTTCTTGAATGAGCAGTTCTTC. Protein sequence: CASSFRDFLNEQFF.

This clonotype has a handful of counts. V gene TRBV29-1 combines with J gene TRBJ2-1, with 11 bases that match TRBD2. CDR3 size: 14 residues. Germline trimming cut 3 bases from V and 8 bases from J; bases unmatched to any gene: 6. Looked up from germline, CDR1 is SQVTM and CDR2 is ANQGSEA. The CDR3: CSVDTSGSTDEQFF. DNA of the CDR3: TGCAGCGTTGATACTAGCGGGAGTACCGATGAGCAGTTCTTC.

This clonotype was detected many times. The V gene is TRBV7-9, the J gene TRBJ1-5; perhaps TRBD1 as D (5 bases). V lost 5 bases and J lost 5, with 13 bases in between. The CDR3 is 14 amino acids. The V gene's germline CDR1 is SEHNR and CDR2 FQNEAQ (reference sequence). Written as DNA, the CDR3 is TGTGCCAGCAGCCATACAGGACTTGATCAGCCCCAGCATTTT. Protein product: CASSHTGLDQPQHF.

This clonotype was counted ten times or more. The chain uses TRBV20-1 and TRBJ2-7; tentative D call: TRBD1 (6 bases). The CDR3 has 14 amino acids. Trimming cost V 3 bases and J 3 bases, with 15 bases left between them. Germline V gene data show CDR1 as DFQATT and CDR2 as SNEGSKA (reference sequence). CDR3 residues: CSASRQALDYEQYF. Here the CDR3 DNA reads TGCAGTGCTAGTAGACAGGCCTTAGACTACGAGCAGTACTTC.

This sequence joins TRBV7-2 and TRBJ2-5, with 16 bases identical to TRBD2. V dropped 4 bases and J dropped 4; count of bases not matched to a gene: 9. CDR1 and CDR2 (germline): SGHTA, FQGNSA. The CDR3 extends over 18 amino acids. Written as DNA, the CDR3 is TGTGCCAGCAGCTCTCCCGGGACTAGCGGGAGGGCCCCAGAGACCCAGTACTTC. Its protein product is CASSSPGTSGRAPETQYF.

The sample holds many counts of this clonotype. This sequence joins TRBV2 and TRBJ1-4, with D hard to call. The germline V gene has CDR1 SNHLY and CDR2 FYNNEI. This CDR3 contains 10 residues. V lost 6 bases, J lost 7 bases, and 3 bases lay in between. CDR3 region: CASSPEKLFF. The CDR3 coding sequence is TGTGCCAGCAGCCCTGAAAAACTGTTTTTT.

At least ten counts were recorded for this clonotype. The rearrangement uses TRBV18 and TRBJ1-1; 9 positions agree with TRBD1. J was trimmed by 1 base and V by 8 bases; bases with no gene match: 5. In germline, CDR1 is KGHSH, CDR2 LQKENI. The CDR3 is 14 amino acids. This CDR3 is CASSPDRGNTEAFF. The CDR3 bases are TGTGCCAGCAGCCCGGACAGGGGGAACACTGAAGCTTTCTTT.